The clone carrying this T cell receptor beta chain was found once. Its antigen is as yet unknown. This record belongs to a study of cytomegalovirus exposure and HLA in healthy donors. Study overall: In an earlier analysis, 90 million to 130 million unique TCR beta sequences were found from 150 million to 200 million T cells. Study findings and constraints: A later look showed TCR association rates differing by HLA locus, highest for DRB1 and lowest for HLA-C. The study recorded 164 TCR beta chains that were cytomegalovirus-associated. Likely technical artifact: a cluster of highly shared sequence variants.

The PCR had 60 Vbeta and 13 Jbeta primers. Sequencing was performed with immunoSEQ multiplex PCR; in TCRdb, only in-frame clones are kept and a portion is missing. Of about 100,000 clones listed, around 75% are singletons. What was sequenced was PBMCs. The TCR comes from a male donor in good health and CMV-seropositive.

The CDR3 region has the DNA TGTGCCTGGAGTGTTGGGACAGGGAATAATGAAAAACTGTTTTTT. Protein product: CAWSVGTGNNEKLFF. The chain carries TRBV30 and TRBJ1-4; 9 nucleotides line up with TRBD1. The ends lost 0 bases at V and 4 bases at J; junction bases unmatched: 3. The CDR3 length is 15 residues. Germline CDR1 and CDR2: GTSNPN and SVGIG (reference sequence).